This record covers a single TCR beta chain. The antigen it recognizes is unknown. Base quality data are lacking; no much larger clone is found one base away. The entry originates in a study of T-cell reconstitution after alpha-beta-depleted transplantation in children listed by TCRdb under 2016. In the study overall: T-cell immune reconstitution after TCRalphabeta/CD19-depleted allogeneic hematopoietic cell transplantation in children was quantitatively tracked in the study by means of TCR repertoire profiling.

The library came from PCR. Instrument used: Illumina HiSeq 2500. Molecular barcoding was employed in the preparation of TCR libraries, with unique molecular identifiers being used to normalize TCRbeta repertoire quantification. The raw public reads went through TCRdb reprocessing: fastp at Q25, MiXCR clone calling, in-frame beta chains kept. Under each unique CDR3 protein, matching rows form one entry showing the most common genes and DNA. The table for this sample lists hundreds of thousands of distinct CDR3 sequences; 16% of them were counted only once. The ten largest make up about 1.1% of the sample. V and J lose 3 bases and 9 bases, and a span of 6 bases separates them. Taken from the germline V gene (reference sequence), the CDR1 and CDR2 loops are MNHNY and SVGAGI. Spanning cysteine to phenylalanine, the CDR3 consists of 10 amino acids. Here the CDR3 DNA is all that survives: 30 bases in frame from base 1.

Material: PBMCs from the stem cell graft donor, obtained from the stem cell graft. The sequence was collected from a human donor who donated a stem cell graft to a child with acute myeloid leukemia. The chain was built from TRBV6-6 and TRBJ2-7, with TRBD1 as a weak D call on 5 bases. The nucleotides are TGTGCCAGCAGTTATGACAGGCAGTACTTC. Its coded protein is CASSYDRQYF.